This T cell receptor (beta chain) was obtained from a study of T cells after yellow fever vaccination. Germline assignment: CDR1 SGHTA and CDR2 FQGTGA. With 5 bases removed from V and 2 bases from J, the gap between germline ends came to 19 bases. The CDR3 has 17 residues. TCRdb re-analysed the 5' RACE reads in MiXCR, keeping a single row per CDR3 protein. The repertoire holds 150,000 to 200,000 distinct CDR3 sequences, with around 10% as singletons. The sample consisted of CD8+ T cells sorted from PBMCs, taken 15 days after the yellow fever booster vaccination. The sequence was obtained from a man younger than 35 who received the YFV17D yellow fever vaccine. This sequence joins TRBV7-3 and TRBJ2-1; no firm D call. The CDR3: CASSRSTHVGTYNEQFF. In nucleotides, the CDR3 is TGTGCCAGCAGCCGGTCAACCCACGTAGGTACCTACAATGAGCAGTTCTTC.